This passage covers 9 T cell receptor beta chains from one sample sequenced in a study of cytomegalovirus exposure and HLA in healthy donors. The PCR contained 60 Vbeta and 13 Jbeta primers. Libraries were prepared by immunoSEQ multiplex PCR; TCRdb keeps only in-frame clonotypes and omits some of them. The sample gives 100,000 to 150,000 clones, roughly 66% of which show up once; 4% to 5.5% is in the top ten. The specimen was PBMCs. These receptors all stem from a man aged 55-75 years in good health and CMV-seropositive.

V and J are TRBV11-2 and TRBJ2-7, with TRBD1 as a possible D gene (6 bases). Trimming stripped 2 bases from V and 7 bases from J, with 12 bases between. The CDR3 consists of 13 residues. Germline V gene lookup returns CDR1 SGHAT and CDR2 FQNNGV. CDR3 protein: CASSLYRDQEQYF. The CDR3 DNA reads TGTGCCAGCAGCTTATACAGGGATCAAGAGCAGTACTTC.

The chain's CDR3 is CASRPIRTAYNSPLHF. The CDR3 nucleotides read TGTGCCAGCAGGCCTATACGGACAGCCTATAATTCACCCCTCCACTTT. V is TRBV27 and J is TRBJ1-6, with a weak D call TRBD1 (6 bases). CDR1 and CDR2 (germline): MNHEY, SMNVEV (reference sequence). The CDR3 runs to 16 residues. The V end lost 6 bases, the J end lost 2 bases, and 14 bases lay between the germline ends.

This chain joins TRBV6-1 and TRBJ2-2, with 7 bases aligning to TRBD2. The CDR3 consists of 15 residues. Germline V lookup: CDR1 MNHNS, CDR2 SASEGT. The junction had 5 bases not matched to a gene; V was cut back by 3 bases and J by 4 bases. CDR3 DNA: TGTGCCAGCAGTGACGCGGGGGAAGTCACCGGGGAGCTGTTTTTT. Encoded protein: CASSDAGEVTGELFF.

The chain links TRBV5-5 to TRBJ2-2; the match to TRBD2 covers 13 bases. CDR1 is SGHKS, CDR2 YYEKEE, per germline (reference sequence). The CDR3 runs 17 residues. The junction had 6 bases not matched to a gene; V was cut back by 5 bases and J by 2 bases. CDR3 DNA sequence: TGTGCCAGCAGATATGGACTAGCGGGGGTAAACACCGGGGAGCTGTTTTTT. Its translation is CASRYGLAGVNTGELFF.

About this clone: At one boundary the junction diverges from the germline segment, which might be a read error. The V and J genes are TRBV7-7 and TRBJ2-7; a possible D gene is TRBD1 (5 bases). Germline V gene data show CDR1 as SSHAT and CDR2 as FNYEAQ (reference sequence). CDR3 length: 14 residues. CDR3 sequence reads: CASSLDSYSYEQYF. In DNA form, the CDR3 reads TGTGCTAGCAGCCTCGACAGCTACTCCTACGAGCAGTACTTC.

There are a few counts of this clone. This chain connects TRBV29-1 to TRBJ1-4; D gene unclear. Germline V gene lookup returns CDR1 SQVTM and CDR2 ANQGSEA. Deletions cut 1 base from V and 1 base from J, with 7 bases between. The CDR3 runs to 14 residues. CDR3 in amino acids: CSVEGAGTNEKLFF. CDR3 in DNA: TGCAGCGTTGAAGGGGCAGGAACTAATGAAAAACTGTTTTTT.

This sequence joins TRBV6-1 and TRBJ1-1, with D perhaps matching TRBD1 (5 bases). CDR3 length: 14 residues. Trimming cost V 7 bases and J 5 bases, with 17 bases left between them. In germline, CDR1 is MNHNS, CDR2 SASEGT. The chain's CDR3 is CASISPRGVTEAFF. As DNA, the CDR3 is TGTGCCAGCATTTCCCCCCGGGGGGTAACTGAAGCTTTCTTT.

This clone occurred once. V and J are TRBV29-1 and TRBJ2-1, with 10 bases identical to TRBD1. J gave up 6 bases and V 7 bases, and 6 bases lay outside the gene matches. Germline V gives CDR1 SQVTM, CDR2 ANQGSEA. CDR3 length: 13 amino acids. The CDR3 DNA reads as TGCAGCGCGACCCGGGACAGGGGCAATGAGCAGTTCTTC. Amino acids: CSATRDRGNEQFF.

This clone was seen a handful of times. The chain is built from TRBV11-3 and TRBJ2-5, with TRBD2 matching 13 bases. Germline CDR1 SGHNT, CDR2 YENEEA. Unmatched junction bases numbered 5, after V lost 5 bases and J lost 2 bases. The CDR3 sequence is 16 residues long. CDR3: CASSLGTSGAQETQYF. CDR3 bases: TGTGCCAGCAGCCTCGGGACTAGCGGGGCACAAGAGACCCAGTACTTC.